The 13 T cell receptor beta chains presented below share a single source sample, sequenced in a study of shared clonotypes between healthy human individuals (dated by TCRdb to 2018 to 2021). Library creation used the immunoSEQ multiplex PCR assay. TCRdb carries this immuneACCESS record with in-frame sequences only. Its versions omit some clonotypes, under half of them owing to an unresolved V gene in the studies checked, with the rest unexplained. The sample table lists approximately 510,000 clones, around 74% of them with a count of one. The ten largest clonotypes hold 13% of the sample. Material for sequencing was PBMCs. These receptors were obtained from a woman aged 40 to 50 in good health. Some clones in this sample may be carry-over from other donors' samples.

This sequence joins TRBV6-5 and TRBJ1-5; D unclear. V shed 6 bases and J shed 5 bases, with 11 bases lying between them. Germline CDR1 is MNHEY and CDR2 is SVGAGI. This CDR3 spans 13 amino acids. CDR3: CASSYRIDQPQHF. CDR3 coding DNA: TGTGCCAGCAGCTACCGAATTGATCAGCCCCAGCATTTT.

The chain joins TRBV7-9 to TRBJ2-5; no firm D call. Deletions cut 3 bases from V and 3 bases from J, with 5 bases between. CDR1 is SEHNR and CDR2 is FQNEAQ in the germline V gene (reference sequence). The CDR3 totals 12 residues. The CDR3 spells CASSFWEETQYF. The CDR3 nucleotides are TGTGCCAGCAGCTTTTGGGAAGAGACCCAGTACTTC. The whole variable domain, filled in from reference TRBV7-9 and TRBJ2-5, reads DTGVSQNPRHKITKRGQNVTFRCDPISEHNRLYWYRQTLGQGPEFLTYFQNEAQLEKSRLLSDRFSAERPKGSFSTLEIQRTEQGDSAMYLCASSFWEETQYFGPGTRLLVL.

This rearrangement joins TRBV4-1 to TRBJ2-1, with 14 bases lining up with TRBD2. CDR3 length: 17 residues. The V gene's germline CDR1 is MGHRA and CDR2 YSYEKL. V lost 4 bases to trimming and J lost 8 bases; unmatched junction nucleotides: 10. The CDR3 is CASSPRLAGGPIDEQFF. DNA of the CDR3: TGCGCCAGCAGCCCTAGACTAGCGGGAGGGCCTATCGATGAGCAGTTCTTC.

CDR3 sequence (DNA): TGTGCCAGCTCACCCGGACTCCCGGGGGGTCAGCCCCAGCATTTT. Its protein product is CASSPGLPGGQPQHF. This chain uses TRBV18 with TRBJ1-5; D perhaps matches TRBD1 (5 bases). Trimming cost V 3 bases and J 6 bases, with 15 bases left between them. From germline, CDR1 is KGHSH and CDR2 LQKENI. The CDR3 is 15 residues long.

There are a few counts of this clone. The chain couples TRBV7-9 to TRBJ1-4; 9 nucleotides align to TRBD1. V lost 2 bases, J lost 10 bases, and 5 bases stayed unmatched. The CDR3 loop spans 14 amino acids. The germline CDR1 and CDR2 sequences are SEHNR and FQNEAQ (reference sequence). The DNA of the CDR3 is TGTGCCAGCAGCTTATTTGCGGGACAGGGAAAACTGTTTTTT. Translation: CASSLFAGQGKLFF.

Turning to this clone: Given a much more abundant clone one base away, this may be a read error. The V and J genes are TRBV7-8 and TRBJ2-2, with 9 bases aligning to TRBD2. V trimming: 1 base; J trimming: 4 bases; junction bases outside the gene matches: 13. This CDR3 spans 19 amino acids. From germline, CDR1 is SGHVS and CDR2 FQNEAQ. This chain's CDR3 is CASSLGVTSGHWTTGELFF. The CDR3 nucleotides read TGTGCCAGCAGCTTAGGGGTGACTAGCGGCCACTGGACCACCGGGGAGCTGTTTTTT. Based on the CDR3 plus reference TRBV7-8 and TRBJ2-2, the full variable domain is GAGVSQSPRYKVAKRGQDVALRCDPISGHVSLFWYQQALGQGPEFLTYFQNEAQLDKSGLPSDRFFAERPEGSVSTLKIQRTQQEDSAVYLCASSLGVTSGHWTTGELFFGEGSRLTVL.

This clone appeared a few times. The V call is TRBV6-5, the J call TRBJ2-5, with no clear D. The V and J ends lost 8 bases and 5 bases respectively, with 12 bases between them. Germline V gives CDR1 MNHEY, CDR2 SVGAGI. The CDR3 runs 12 residues. For the CDR3, the DNA is TGTGCCAGCGCCTCAATGGGCGAGACCCAGTACTTC. Protein product: CASASMGETQYF.

The chain combines TRBV9 with TRBJ1-2; perhaps TRBD1 as D (5 bases). The CDR3 sequence is 14 residues long. Germline CDR1 reads SGDLS; CDR2 reads YYNGEE. Trimming took 3 bases from V and 2 from J, leaving 11 bases between them. Here the CDR3 reads CASSGAQGNYGYTF. The CDR3 DNA reads TGTGCCAGCAGCGGGGCGCAGGGAAACTATGGCTACACCTTC.

This clone came up a few times. The genes are TRBV7-2 and TRBJ1-5; 8 bases fit TRBD1. J lost 3 bases, V lost 4 bases, and 2 bases had no gene match. Germline assignment: CDR1 SGHTA and CDR2 FQGNSA. This CDR3 has 14 residues. This CDR3 is CASSSQGVNQPQHF. The DNA of the CDR3 is TGTGCCAGCAGCTCACAGGGGGTCAATCAGCCCCAGCATTTT.

The CDR3 spells CASSQSRGPYEQYF. The CDR3 nucleotides are TGCGCCAGCAGCCAATCAAGGGGGCCCTACGAGCAGTACTTC. This chain joins TRBV4-3 and TRBJ2-7, with 7 bases aligning to TRBD1. Germline CDR1 and CDR2: LGHNA and YSLEER. The CDR3 is 14 amino acids. Unmatched junction bases numbered 3, after V lost 2 bases and J lost 2 bases.

The J gene is TRBJ2-4, the V gene TRBV30, with 8 bases identical to TRBD2. The CDR3 spans 17 residues. In germline, CDR1 is GTSNPN, CDR2 SVGIG (reference sequence). V was clipped by 0 bases and J by 7 bases; unmatched bases: 14. This CDR3 is CAWSVRRWREARNIQYF. CDR3 nucleotides: TGTGCCTGGAGTGTTCGGAGATGGCGGGAGGCCCGGAACATTCAGTACTTC. The full variable domain, with the rest looked up from reference TRBV30 and TRBJ2-4, is SQTIHQWPATLVQPVGSPLSLECTVEGTSNPNLYWYRQAAGRGLQLLFYSVGIGQISSEVPQNLSASRPQDRQFILSSKKLLLSDSGFYLCAWSVRRWREARNIQYFGAGTRLSVL.

This clone has a single count. The rearrangement joins TRBV6-5 to TRBJ1-4; possible D gene TRBD1, 5 bases. CDR3 length: 13 amino acids. Per germline, CDR1 MNHEY and CDR2 SVGAGI. The V and J ends lost 2 bases and 6 bases respectively, with 7 bases between them. The CDR3 DNA is TGTGCCAGCAGTTACGGGGGGGATGAAAAACTGTTTTTT. Translation gives CASSYGGDEKLFF.

V and J are TRBV7-3 and TRBJ1-2; D perhaps matches TRBD1 (6 bases). The germline V gene has CDR1 SGHTA and CDR2 FQGTGA. Trimming took 0 bases from V and 6 from J, leaving 14 bases between them. This CDR3 spans 15 amino acids. The CDR3 region is CASSLTMGGVNGYTF. The CDR3 nucleotides are TGTGCCAGCAGCTTAACCATGGGGGGCGTCAATGGCTACACCTTC.